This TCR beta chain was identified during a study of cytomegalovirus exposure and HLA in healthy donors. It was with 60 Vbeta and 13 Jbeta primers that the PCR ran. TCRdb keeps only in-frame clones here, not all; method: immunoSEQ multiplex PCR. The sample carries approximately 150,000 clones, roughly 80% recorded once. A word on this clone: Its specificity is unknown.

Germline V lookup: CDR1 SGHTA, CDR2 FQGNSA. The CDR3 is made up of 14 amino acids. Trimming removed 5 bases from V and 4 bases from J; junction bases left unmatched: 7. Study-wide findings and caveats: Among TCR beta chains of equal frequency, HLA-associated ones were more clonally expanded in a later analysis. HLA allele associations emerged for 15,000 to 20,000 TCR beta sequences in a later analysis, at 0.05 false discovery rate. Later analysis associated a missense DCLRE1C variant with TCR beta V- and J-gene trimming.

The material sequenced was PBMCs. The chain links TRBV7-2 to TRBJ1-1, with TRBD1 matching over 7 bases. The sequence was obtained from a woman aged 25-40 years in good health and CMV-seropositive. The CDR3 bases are TGTGCCAGCAGCAATCGCCCAGGGGGCACTGAAGCTTTCTTT. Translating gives CASSNRPGGTEAFF. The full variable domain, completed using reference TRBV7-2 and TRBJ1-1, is GAGVSQSPSNKVTEKGKDVELRCDPISGHTALYWYRQSLGQGLEFLIYFQGNSAPDKSGLPSDRFSAERTGGSVSTLTIQRTQQEDSAVYLCASSNRPGGTEAFFGQGTRLTVV.